The 8 T cell receptor beta chains in this list originate from one sample, sequenced in a study of OX40 agonist ivuxolimab in advanced cancers. The method was immunoSEQ multiplex PCR; TCRdb's version includes in-frame clones alone and lacks a portion of them. The repertoire holds 70,000 or so clones, with roughly 84% as singletons. Source: CD4+ or CD8+ T cells sorted from blood, taken in a trial of the OX40 agonist ivuxolimab. Source of these receptors: an adult with an advanced solid tumor such as melanoma, head and neck, liver or kidney cancer.

The rearrangement joins TRBV6-1 to TRBJ1-3; D is unresolved. Germline values: CDR1 MNHNS, CDR2 SASEGT. V lost 8 bases and J 3 bases, leaving 17 bases between the germline ends. CDR3 length: 15 amino acids. The DNA for the CDR3 is TGTGCCAGCCTGGGGAGGTGGGGATATGGAAACACCATATATTTT. It encodes CASLGRWGYGNTIYF.

This sequence joins TRBV19 and TRBJ2-5; 7 nucleotides agree with TRBD2. V was pared by 6 bases and J by 3 bases, with 22 bases of the junction left unmatched. The CDR3 sequence is 19 residues long. Germline lookup yields CDR1 LNHDA and CDR2 SQIVND (reference sequence). The CDR3, as DNA: TGTGCCAGTAGCGTGGGAGGGCCTTTTCGTGCTACCGGGGAAGAGACCCAGTACTTC. It codes for CASSVGGPFRATGEETQYF.

The chain recombines TRBV7-2 with TRBJ2-7; D gene unclear. The CDR3 consists of 11 residues. V was pared by 3 bases and J by 6 bases, with 6 bases between. Looked up from germline, CDR1 is SGHTA and CDR2 is FQGNSA. In nucleotides, the CDR3 is TGTGCCAGCAGCTTCGGTGGCGAGCAGTACTTC. Translating gives CASSFGGEQYF.

This sequence joins TRBV11-2 and TRBJ2-1, with TRBD2 matching 11 bases. This CDR3 comprises 15 residues. Per germline, CDR1 SGHAT and CDR2 FQNNGV. With 1 base clipped from V and 6 bases from J, the junction kept 2 bases outside the gene matches. The DNA for the CDR3 is TGTGCCAGCAGCTTAGTAGCGGGAGGGGTCAATGAGCAGTTCTTC. It encodes CASSLVAGGVNEQFF.

The rearrangement uses TRBV6-6 and TRBJ2-5; D is uncertain. V lost 2 bases and J 4 bases, leaving 2 bases between the germline ends. The CDR3 covers 11 residues. The V gene's germline CDR1 is MNHNY and CDR2 SVGAGI (reference sequence). CDR3: CASSYLETQYF. The CDR3 nucleotides are TGTGCCAGCAGTTACCTAGAGACCCAGTACTTC.

With regard to this clone: Within the sample, other DNA sequences also encode this same CDR3. V is TRBV27 and J is TRBJ2-1; TRBD2 matches at 10 bases. Looked up from germline, CDR1 is MNHEY and CDR2 is SMNVEV (reference sequence). This CDR3 is 15 amino acids long. V was clipped by 1 base and J by 3 bases; unmatched bases: 0. The CDR3 spells CASSLLAGGYNEQFF. CDR3 in DNA: TGTGCCAGCAGTTTATTAGCGGGAGGCTACAATGAGCAGTTCTTC.

The CDR3 nucleotides read TGTGCCACCAGCAGAGACAAGGAGACCCAGTACTTC. It encodes CATSRDKETQYF. V and J are TRBV15 and TRBJ2-5; D is ambiguous. The CDR3 contains 12 residues. The germline V gene encodes CDR1 LNHNV and CDR2 YYDKDF (reference sequence). V lost 0 bases and J 5 bases, leaving 4 bases between the germline ends.

This clone was recorded only once. The genes are TRBV2 and TRBJ2-4, with TRBD2 as a possible D gene (6 bases). The CDR3 extends over 16 amino acids. V was cut by 5 bases and J by 2 bases, with 16 bases left in between. From germline, CDR1 is SNHLY and CDR2 FYNNEI. As DNA, the CDR3 is TGTGCCAGCAGTAGGGCAGCGGGTTTGACCAAAAACATTCAGTACTTC. Protein product: CASSRAAGLTKNIQYF.